The 9 T cell receptor beta chains listed next were all sequenced from one sample in a study of T-cell reconstitution after alpha-beta-depleted transplantation in children. The TCRbeta library was prepared with unique molecular identifiers. TCRdb reprocessed the PCR reads with MiXCR, giving one entry per CDR3 protein. The sample contains around 230,000 distinct CDR3 sequences, approximately 17% of which appear only once. Specimen: PBMCs, mostly from graft donor cells, collected 360 days after TCRalphabeta/CD19-depleted stem cell transplant. The receptors here all came from a male patient under 10 years old who had a stem cell transplant for acute lymphoblastic leukemia, so the T cells may come from the graft donor.

Turning to this clonotype: A read error may produce the germline difference seen at one junction end. The chain recombines TRBV4-1 with TRBJ1-5; tentative D call: TRBD1 (5 bases). The CDR3 is 15 amino acids. Looked up from germline, CDR1 is MGHRA and CDR2 is YSYEKL. The CDR3: CDSSPGRMSNQPQHF. CDR3 coding DNA: TGCGACAGCAGCCCGGGACGTATGAGTAATCAGCCCCAGCATTTT.

The chain links TRBV18 to TRBJ2-3; 12 bases map to TRBD2. This CDR3 is built from 15 residues. From germline, CDR1 is KGHSH and CDR2 LQKENI. V shed 6 bases, J shed 7 bases, and the junction held 8 bases outside the gene matches. DNA for the CDR3: TGTGCCAGCTCGCCCACTAGCGGGGGGATGAATACGCAGTATTTT. It yields the protein CASSPTSGGMNTQYF.

The sample holds many counts of this clonotype. This chain connects TRBV5-1 to TRBJ2-2; tentatively, D is TRBD2 (6 bases). The CDR3 length is 16 residues. Deletions cut 2 bases from V and 4 bases from J, with 15 bases between. Germline lookup yields CDR1 SGHRS and CDR2 YFSETQ. The CDR3 bases are TGCGCCAGCAGCTTTGGAGGGCTGAGCGGCACCGGGGAGCTGTTTTTT. Residues: CASSFGGLSGTGELFF.

This clonotype has only a few counts. This chain links TRBV4-1 with TRBJ2-7; no reliable D call. CDR1 is MGHRA, CDR2 YSYEKL, per germline. Between the trimmed V and J ends, which lost 1 base and 5 bases, there was a span of 3 bases. The CDR3 sequence is 11 residues long. The DNA of the CDR3 is TGCGCCAGCAGCCAAGCTCACGAGCAGTACTTC. This encodes CASSQAHEQYF.

This rearrangement joins TRBV12-3 or TRBV12-4 to TRBJ1-4, with D perhaps TRBD1 (5 bases). CDR3 length: 14 residues. With 3 bases removed from V and 2 bases from J, the gap between germline ends came to 7 bases. The CDR3: CASSFGTTNEKLFF. DNA of the CDR3: TGTGCCAGCAGTTTTGGGACCACTAATGAAAAACTGTTTTTT.

The rearrangement joins TRBV25-1 to TRBJ2-2; 9 nucleotides align to TRBD2. Germline CDR1 and CDR2: MGHDK and SYGVNS. Trimming at V came to 0 bases and at J to 1 base, leaving 12 bases not matched to a gene. This CDR3 has 20 amino acids. The CDR3 DNA is TGTGCCAGCAGTGAATATCTGCGTAGTAGCGGGGGAGAGAACACCGGGGAGCTGTTTTTT. Amino acids: CASSEYLRSSGGENTGELFF.

V and J are TRBV11-2 and TRBJ2-7, with TRBD1 as a possible D gene (6 bases). V dropped 2 bases and J dropped 3 bases, with 8 bases sitting between them. There are 13 residues in the CDR3. Germline lookup yields CDR1 SGHAT and CDR2 FQNNGV. The DNA for the CDR3 is TGTGCCAGCAGCTTAACAGGGCTCTACGAGCAGTACTTC. Its protein product is CASSLTGLYEQYF.

V is TRBV27 and J is TRBJ2-4; 9 bases match TRBD1. The CDR3 totals 16 residues. The junction had 2 bases not matched to a gene; V was cut back by 1 base and J by 1 base. CDR1 is MNHEY and CDR2 is SMNVEV in the germline V gene (reference sequence). The CDR3 reads CASSLLQGAAKNIQYF. CDR3 bases: TGTGCCAGCAGTTTATTACAGGGGGCGGCCAAAAACATTCAGTACTTC.

This clonotype was seen just once. This chain connects TRBV28 to TRBJ2-2, with TRBD1 matching 8 bases. Looked up from germline, CDR1 is MDHEN and CDR2 is SYDVKM. Germline trimming cut 6 bases from V and 6 bases from J; bases unmatched to any gene: 9. The CDR3 length is 15 residues. The DNA of the CDR3 is TGTGCCAGCAGCGTTTTGGGACAGGACGCCGGGGAGCTGTTTTTT. Its protein is CASSVLGQDAGELFF.